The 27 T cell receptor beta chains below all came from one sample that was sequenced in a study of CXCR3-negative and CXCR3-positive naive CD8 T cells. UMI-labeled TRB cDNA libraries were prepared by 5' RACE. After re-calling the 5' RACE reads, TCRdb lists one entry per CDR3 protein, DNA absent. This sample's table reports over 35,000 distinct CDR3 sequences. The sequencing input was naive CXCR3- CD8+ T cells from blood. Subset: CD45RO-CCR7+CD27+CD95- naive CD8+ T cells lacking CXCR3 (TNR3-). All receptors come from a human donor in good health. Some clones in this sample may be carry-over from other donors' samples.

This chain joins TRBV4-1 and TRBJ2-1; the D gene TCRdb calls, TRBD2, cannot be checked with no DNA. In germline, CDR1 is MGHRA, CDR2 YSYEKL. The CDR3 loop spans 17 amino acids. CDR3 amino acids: CASSQALAGGYRDEQFF.

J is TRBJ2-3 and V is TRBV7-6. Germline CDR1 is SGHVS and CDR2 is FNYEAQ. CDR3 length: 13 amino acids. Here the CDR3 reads CASSLGAEDTQYF. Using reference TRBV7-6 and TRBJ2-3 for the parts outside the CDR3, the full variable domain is GAGVSQSPRYKVTKRGQDVALRCDPISGHVSLYWYRQALGQGPEFLTYFNYEAQQDKSGLPNDRFSAERPEGSISTLTIQRTEQRDSAMYRCASSLGAEDTQYFGPGTRLTVL.

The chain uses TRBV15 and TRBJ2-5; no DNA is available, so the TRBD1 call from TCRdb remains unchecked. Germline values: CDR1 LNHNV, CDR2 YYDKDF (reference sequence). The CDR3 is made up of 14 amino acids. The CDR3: CATSRDGTEETQYF.

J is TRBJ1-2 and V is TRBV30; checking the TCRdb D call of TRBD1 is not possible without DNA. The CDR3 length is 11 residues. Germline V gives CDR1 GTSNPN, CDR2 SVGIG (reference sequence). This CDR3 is CASWTGYGYTF.

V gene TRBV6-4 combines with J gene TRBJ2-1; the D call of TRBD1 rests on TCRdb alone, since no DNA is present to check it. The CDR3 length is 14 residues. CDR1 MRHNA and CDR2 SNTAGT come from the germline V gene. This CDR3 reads CASSEGQGADEQFF.

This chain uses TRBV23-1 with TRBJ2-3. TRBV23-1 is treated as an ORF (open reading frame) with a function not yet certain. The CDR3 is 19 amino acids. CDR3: CASSQSKLLQLTSTDTQYF.

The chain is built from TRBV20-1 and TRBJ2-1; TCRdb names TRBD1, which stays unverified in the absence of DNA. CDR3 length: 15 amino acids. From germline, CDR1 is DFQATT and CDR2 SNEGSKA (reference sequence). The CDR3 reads CSAPSQVVSYNEQFF.

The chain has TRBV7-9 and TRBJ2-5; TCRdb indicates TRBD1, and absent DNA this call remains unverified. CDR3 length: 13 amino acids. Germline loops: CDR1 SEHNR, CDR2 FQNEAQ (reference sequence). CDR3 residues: CASSPLPLETQYF.

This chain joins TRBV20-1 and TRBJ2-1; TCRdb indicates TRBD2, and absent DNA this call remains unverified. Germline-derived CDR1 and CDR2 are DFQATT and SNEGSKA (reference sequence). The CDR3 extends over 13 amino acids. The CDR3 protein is CSARDGTFYEQFF.

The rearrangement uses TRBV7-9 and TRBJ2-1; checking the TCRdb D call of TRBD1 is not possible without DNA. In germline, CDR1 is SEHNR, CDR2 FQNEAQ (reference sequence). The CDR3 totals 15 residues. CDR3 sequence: CASSGDRGFGHEQFF.

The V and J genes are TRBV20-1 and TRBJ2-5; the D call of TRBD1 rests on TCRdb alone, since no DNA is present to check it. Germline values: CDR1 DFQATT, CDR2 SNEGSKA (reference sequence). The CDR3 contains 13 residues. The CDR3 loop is CSAWGGAEETQYF.

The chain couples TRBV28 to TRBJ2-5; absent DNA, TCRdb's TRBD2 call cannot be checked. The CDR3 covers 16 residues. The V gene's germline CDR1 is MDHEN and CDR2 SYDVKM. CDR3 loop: CASRSLAGGGAETQYF.

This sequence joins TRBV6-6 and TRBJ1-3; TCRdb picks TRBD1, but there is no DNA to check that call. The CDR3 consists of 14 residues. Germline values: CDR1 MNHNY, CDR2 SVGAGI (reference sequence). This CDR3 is CASNPGGTGNTIYF.

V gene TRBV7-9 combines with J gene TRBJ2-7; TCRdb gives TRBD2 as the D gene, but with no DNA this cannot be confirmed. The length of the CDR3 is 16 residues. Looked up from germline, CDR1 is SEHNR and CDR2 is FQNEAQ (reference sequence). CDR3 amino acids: CASDLTTSGSSYEQYF.

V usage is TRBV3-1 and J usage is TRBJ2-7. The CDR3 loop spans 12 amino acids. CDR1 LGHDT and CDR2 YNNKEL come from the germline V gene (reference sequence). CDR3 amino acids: CASSLFVGEQYF.

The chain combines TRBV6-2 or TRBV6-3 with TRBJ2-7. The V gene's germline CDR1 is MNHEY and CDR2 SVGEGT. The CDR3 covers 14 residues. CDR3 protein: CASSYGSETYEQYF.

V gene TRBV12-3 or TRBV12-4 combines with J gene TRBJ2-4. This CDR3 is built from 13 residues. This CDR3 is CASSLGSQNIQYF.

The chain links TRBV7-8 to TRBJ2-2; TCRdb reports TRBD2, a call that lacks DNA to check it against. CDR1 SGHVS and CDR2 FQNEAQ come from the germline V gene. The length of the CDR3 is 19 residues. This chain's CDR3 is CASSLYIQRSPSYTGELFF.

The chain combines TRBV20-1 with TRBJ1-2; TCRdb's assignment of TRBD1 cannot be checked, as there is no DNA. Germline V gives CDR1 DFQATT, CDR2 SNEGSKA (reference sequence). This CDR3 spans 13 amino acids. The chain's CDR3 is CSAPPGAWGGYTF.

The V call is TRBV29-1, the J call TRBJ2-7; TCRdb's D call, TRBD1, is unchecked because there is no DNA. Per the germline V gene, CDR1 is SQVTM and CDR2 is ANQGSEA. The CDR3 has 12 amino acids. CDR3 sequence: CSVWGADYEQYF.

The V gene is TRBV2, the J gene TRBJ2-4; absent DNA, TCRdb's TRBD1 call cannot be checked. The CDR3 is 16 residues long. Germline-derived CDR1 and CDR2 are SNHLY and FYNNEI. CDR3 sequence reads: CASSTDSVVAKNIQYF.

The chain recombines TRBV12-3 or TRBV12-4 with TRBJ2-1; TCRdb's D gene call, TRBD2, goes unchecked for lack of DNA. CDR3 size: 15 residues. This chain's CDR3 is CASVEGGGSYNEQFF.

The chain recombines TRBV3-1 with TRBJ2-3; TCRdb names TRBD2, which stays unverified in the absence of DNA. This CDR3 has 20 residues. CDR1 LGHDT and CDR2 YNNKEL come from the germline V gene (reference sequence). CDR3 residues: CASSQLIGRGGRLSTDTQYF.

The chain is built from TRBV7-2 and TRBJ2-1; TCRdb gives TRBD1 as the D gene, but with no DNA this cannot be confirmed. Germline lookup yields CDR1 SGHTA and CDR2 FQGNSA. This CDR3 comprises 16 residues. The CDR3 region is CASSLGDRDSYNEQFF.

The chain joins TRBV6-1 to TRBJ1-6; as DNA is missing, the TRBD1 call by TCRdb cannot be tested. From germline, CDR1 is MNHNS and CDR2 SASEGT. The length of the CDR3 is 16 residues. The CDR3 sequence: CASSANPGDSSSPLHF.

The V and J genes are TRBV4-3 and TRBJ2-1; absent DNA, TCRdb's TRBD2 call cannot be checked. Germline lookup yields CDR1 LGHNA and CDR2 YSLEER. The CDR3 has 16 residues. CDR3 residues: CASSPHGAGGPDEQFF.

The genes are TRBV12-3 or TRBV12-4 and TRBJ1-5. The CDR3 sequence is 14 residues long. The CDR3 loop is CASARTGKNQPQHF.